This TCR beta chain appears in the sequencing data of a study of identifying expanded T cells in peripheral blood. No infections or other immune events were documented during collection. Assay used: immunoSEQ multiplex PCR; TCRdb lists only in-frame clones, some missing. The table records about 78,000 clones, about four fifths of them present only once. Study-wide findings and caveats: Differentially abundant clones: around 1.2 between replicates, approximately 15 at approximately 13 days, 18 to 20 at four. Across healthy donors, higher total template counts meant significantly greater approximately two-week count variance.

Of note for this clone: Its antigen is currently unknown.

Germline loops: CDR1 SEHNR, CDR2 FQNEAQ (reference sequence). The CDR3 covers 15 residues. J was trimmed by 7 bases and V by 5 bases; bases with no gene match: 10. The source is a person aged 18 to 70 in good health. The chain couples TRBV7-9 to TRBJ2-1; 8 nucleotides line up with TRBD2. The specimen sequenced was blood. The CDR3 DNA is TGTGCCAGCAGCCAACGGTTTAGCGGGACGAATGAGCAGTTCTTC. Translated: CASSQRFSGTNEQFF.